These T cell receptor beta chains were read from a single sample in a study of T cells in Graves' hyperthyroidism and ophthalmopathy. TCRdb reanalysed the multiplex PCR reads using MiXCR and keeps one entry per CDR3 protein. The data contain 350,000 to 400,000 distinct CDR3 sequences, more than 12% of them singletons. The sample consisted of blood. The receptors here all came from a woman aged 25 to 39 with Graves' hyperthyroidism. The CDR3 runs from the conserved cysteine through the conserved F or W. Each record gives: D gene, J gene, V gene, clone size, CDR3 DNA, CDR3 protein. D genes are given only for firm matches. Size is stated for part of the rows, as once, few or many counts, or as a class when the clone is expanded.

>NA|TRBJ1-5|TRBV10-3|NA
TGTGCCATCAGTGAAGGACTGAATAGCAATCAGCCCCAGCATTTT
CAISEGLNSNQPQHF
>NA|TRBJ2-1|TRBV2|many
TGTGCCAGCAGTGAAGTCAGGTCCTACAATGAGCAGTTCTTC
CASSEVRSYNEQFF
>TRBD2|TRBJ2-7|TRBV28|many
TGTGCCAGCAGCCCCCCCGGGCCGGGAGGGATCTACGAGCAGTACTTC
CASSPPGPGGIYEQYF
>TRBD1|TRBJ2-5|TRBV28|many
TGTGCCAGCAGCTCGACAGGGCCTCAAGAGACCCAGTACTTC
CASSSTGPQETQYF
>NA|TRBJ2-7|TRBV20-1|many
TGCAGTGCTAGACAGGACTACGAGCAGTACTTC
CSARQDYEQYF
>NA|TRBJ1-5|TRBV7-8|few
TGTGCCAGCAGCTTAGACGGGGGGGGTGGTCAGCCCCAGCATTTT
CASSLDGGGGQPQHF
>NA|TRBJ2-1|TRBV7-2|NA
TGTGCCAGCATCATGGGAACCCTCTCCTACAATGAGCAGTTCTTC
CASIMGTLSYNEQFF
>TRBD1|TRBJ2-6|TRBV27|many
TGTGCCAGCAGTTTATCGATAATTGGGCTCCGGACAGGGGGCGTAGGGGCCAACGTCCTGACTTTC
CASSLSIIGLRTGGVGANVLTF
>TRBD2|TRBJ2-5|TRBV24-1|many
TGTGCCACCAGTGATTGGACGGGAGGGGTCCAAGAGACCCAGTACTTC
CATSDWTGGVQETQYF
>NA|TRBJ2-5|TRBV5-4|few
TGTGCCAGCAGCTTAGACCGGGGGCTCCGGGAGACCCAGTACTTC
CASSLDRGLRETQYF
>NA|TRBJ2-4|TRBV3-1|many
TGTGCCAGCAGCCAGGGCGGGATAGCCAAAAACATTCAGTACTTC
CASSQGGIAKNIQYF
>TRBD2|TRBJ2-5|TRBV2|few
TGTGCCAGCAGGAGAGGACTAGCGGATCAAGAGACCCAGTACTTC
CASRRGLADQETQYF
>TRBD2|TRBJ2-1|TRBV12-3/TRBV12-4|NA
TGTGCCAGCAATAGCGGGACAATCGATGAGCAGTTCTTC
CASNSGTIDEQFF
>TRBD1|TRBJ2-7|TRBV29-1|many
TGCAGCGTTACCGGGACAGGGCTCTCCTACGAGCAGTACTTC
CSVTGTGLSYEQYF
>TRBD2|TRBJ2-1|TRBV5-1|few
TGCGCCAGCCAGCGGGGGGAAAACAATGAGCAGTTCTTC
CASQRGENNEQFF
>NA|TRBJ2-5|TRBV19|few
TGTGCCAGTACCGATACCCCGGGGGAATGGGAGACCCAGTACTTC
CASTDTPGEWETQYF
>NA|TRBJ2-3|TRBV29-1|NA
TGCAGCGTTCTTCCCCCGACCCCGGATACGCAGTATTTT
CSVLPPTPDTQYF
>NA|TRBJ2-7|TRBV30|many
TGTGCCTGGAGTGTAGGGACTGAATACGAGCAGTACTTC
CAWSVGTEYEQYF
>NA|TRBJ2-2|TRBV9|NA
TGTGCCAGCAGCGAGACAGTAAAGAACACCGGGGAGCTGTTTTTT
CASSETVKNTGELFF
>TRBD1|TRBJ2-1|TRBV7-9|NA
TGTGCCAGCAGCTTAGCAGGGGGCGGAATCAATGAGCAGTTCTTC
CASSLAGGGINEQFF
>TRBD2|TRBJ2-1|TRBV24-1|NA
TGTGCCACCAGTGATTTTACTAGCGGGATCAATGAGCAGTTCTTC
CATSDFTSGINEQFF
>NA|TRBJ1-1|TRBV6-1|many
TGTGCCAGCAGTGATCCTCGGGACGGACCGAACACTGAAGCTTTCTTT
CASSDPRDGPNTEAFF
>NA|TRBJ1-5|TRBV2|few
TGTGCCAGTTCCCAAGAGGCTTATAGCAATCAGCCCCAGCATTTT
CASSQEAYSNQPQHF
>TRBD2|TRBJ2-2|TRBV20-1|NA
TGCAGTGCTAGAGGCGGGAGGGACACCGGGGAGCTGTTTTTT
CSARGGRDTGELFF
>TRBD2|TRBJ2-1|TRBV28|many
TGTGCCAGCAGTTTATCATCCAGCGGGAGTGAAGACAATGAGCAGTTCTTC
CASSLSSSGSEDNEQFF
>NA|TRBJ1-5|TRBV3-1|many
TGTGCCAGCAGCCAAGGGGTATCCAATCAGCCCCAGCATTTT
CASSQGVSNQPQHF
>NA|TRBJ1-1|TRBV7-2|few
TGTGCCAGCAGCTTAGGGGACCGGTCAGCCACTGAAGCTTTCTTT
CASSLGDRSATEAFF
>TRBD1|TRBJ2-7|TRBV5-1|many
TGCGCCAGCAGCTTCCCCGGGACAGGGGAGTCCGAGCAGTACTTC
CASSFPGTGESEQYF
>NA|TRBJ2-1|TRBV12-3/TRBV12-4|few
TGTGCCAGCAAACCTAACCCCTCCTACAATGAGCAGTTCTTC
CASKPNPSYNEQFF
>NA|TRBJ1-2|TRBV6-1|many
TGTGCCAGCAGTGAATCCCGGGTTCGTGGCTACACCTTC
CASSESRVRGYTF
>NA|TRBJ2-4|TRBV5-1|NA
TGCGCCAGCAGCTTCGACGGACAGCTAGCCAAAAACATTCAGTACTTC
CASSFDGQLAKNIQYF
>TRBD2|TRBJ2-1|TRBV11-3|many
TGTGCCAGCAGCTTGGGGTGGACTAGCGGGAACGATGAGCAGTTCTTC
CASSLGWTSGNDEQFF
>TRBD2|TRBJ2-1|TRBV7-7|few
TGTGAGGTCGAGGCGGGAGGGCCCGGTGAGCAGTTCTTC
CEVEAGGPGEQFF
>TRBD2|TRBJ2-7|TRBV27|few
TGTGCCAGCGCCGGGGGGGCGGGAGCCCAGCGCGAGCAGTACTTC
CASAGGAGAQREQYF
>NA|TRBJ1-1|TRBV28|NA
TGTGCCAGCAACGGGCACAGTGGAGCTTTCTTT
CASNGHSGAFF
>NA|TRBJ2-1|TRBV5-1|many
TGCGCCAGCAGCTTGGGGGTGGTCAATGAGCAGTTCTTC
CASSLGVVNEQFF
>NA|TRBJ1-1|TRBV9|few
TGTGCCAGCACCTCCGTCGGCCCGGGGGGGGTCACTGAAGCTTTCTTT
CASTSVGPGGVTEAFF
>NA|TRBJ2-1|TRBV14|few
TGTGCCAGCAGCCAAGGATACAAGTACAATGAGCAGTTCTTC
CASSQGYKYNEQFF
>NA|TRBJ1-1|TRBV13|few
TGTGCCAGCACCACCCGGGGCACTGAAGCTTTCTTT
CASTTRGTEAFF